The rows below give T cell receptor beta chains drawn from one sample of a study of molecular identifiers for immune sequencing clone quantification. TCRdb itself ran the PCR reads through MiXCR, one entry per CDR3 protein. The profile shows more than 250,000 distinct CDR3 sequences, about 20% of them singletons. Specimen: naive CD8+ T cells from blood, with Jurkat cell RNA spiked in. All receptors derive from a human donor in good health. Some libraries in this study had Jurkat cell RNA spiked in. The CDR3 runs from the conserved cysteine through the conserved F or W. D genes are given only for firm matches. Size is stated for part of the rows, as once, few or many counts, or as a class when the clone is expanded.

J	size	D	V	CDR3	DNA
TRBJ2-5	-	-	TRBV19	CASSIGTRALETQYF	TGTGCCAGTAGTATCGGGACGAGGGCGTTAGAGACCCAGTACTTC
TRBJ2-5	-	-	TRBV29-1	CSVDAGSLLLAERETQYF	TGCAGCGTTGACGCGGGGTCCCTCCTCCTGGCCGAGAGGGAGACCCAGTACTTC
TRBJ2-5	many	TRBD1	TRBV13	CASSRSGTGGQETQYF	TGTGCCAGCAGCCGGAGCGGGACAGGGGGCCAAGAGACCCAGTACTTC
TRBJ1-5	-	TRBD1	TRBV28	CASSKGQGARLVYSNQPQHF	TGTGCCAGCAGTAAAGGACAGGGGGCGCGGTTGGTGTATAGCAATCAGCCCCAGCATTTT
TRBJ1-5	many	-	TRBV27	CASSFSHSNQPQHF	TGTGCCAGCAGTTTCAGCCATAGCAATCAGCCCCAGCATTTT
TRBJ1-1	many	-	TRBV9	CASSVEGTRVEGTGTEAFF	TGTGCCAGCAGCGTAGAGGGAACCAGGGTAGAGGGGACGGGCACTGAAGCTTTCTTT
TRBJ2-3	-	TRBD2	TRBV7-9	CASSLVVAGGQDTQYF	TGTGCCAGCAGCTTAGTTGTAGCGGGGGGGCAAGATACGCAGTATTTT
TRBJ1-1	many	-	TRBV6-5	CASNYGGMNTEAFF	TGTGCCAGCAATTACGGGGGGATGAACACTGAAGCTTTCTTT
TRBJ1-1	many	-	TRBV6-2/TRBV6-3	CASSYNYGFEAFF	TGTGCCAGCAGTTACAACTACGGATTTGAAGCTTTCTTT
TRBJ2-1	many	TRBD2	TRBV2	CASSELLAGDNEQFF	TGTGCCAGCAGTGAATTGCTAGCGGGGGACAATGAGCAGTTCTTC
TRBJ2-5	many	-	TRBV5-1	CASSSPLRETQYF	TGCGCCAGCAGCTCCCCCCTTCGGGAGACCCAGTACTTC
TRBJ2-7	-	-	TRBV7-9	CAGSPPEAYEQYF	TGTGCCGGCAGCCCCCCCGAGGCTTACGAGCAGTACTTC
TRBJ2-3	many	-	TRBV5-6	CASSLYFLDPGSLTDTQYF	TGTGCCAGCAGCTTGTATTTTCTAGATCCGGGGTCCCTCACAGATACGCAGTATTTT
TRBJ2-7	-	-	TRBV5-1	CASMVRDSSYEQYF	TGCGCCAGCATGGTCCGGGACTCAAGCTACGAGCAGTACTTC